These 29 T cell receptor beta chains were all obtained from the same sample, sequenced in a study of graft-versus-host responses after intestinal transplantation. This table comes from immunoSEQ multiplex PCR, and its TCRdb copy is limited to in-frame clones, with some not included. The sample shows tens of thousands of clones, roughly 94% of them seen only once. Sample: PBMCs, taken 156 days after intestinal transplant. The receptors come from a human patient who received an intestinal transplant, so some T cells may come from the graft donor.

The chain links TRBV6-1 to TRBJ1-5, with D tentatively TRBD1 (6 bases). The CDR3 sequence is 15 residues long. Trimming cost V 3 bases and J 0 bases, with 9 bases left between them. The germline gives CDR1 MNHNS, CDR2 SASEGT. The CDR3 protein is CASSERGYSNQPQHF. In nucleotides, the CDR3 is TGTGCCAGCAGTGAGAGGGGGTATAGCAATCAGCCCCAGCATTTT.

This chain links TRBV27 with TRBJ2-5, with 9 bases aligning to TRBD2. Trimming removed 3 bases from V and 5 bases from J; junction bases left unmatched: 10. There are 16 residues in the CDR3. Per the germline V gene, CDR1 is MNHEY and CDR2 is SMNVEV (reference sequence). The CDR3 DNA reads TGTGCCAGCAGTTTGGCTGGCGGGAGGGCTGTGGAGACCCAGTACTTC. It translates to CASSLAGGRAVETQYF.

CDR3 DNA: TGTGCCAGCAGCGGGACAGGGGTTTACGAGCAGTACTTC. It encodes CASSGTGVYEQYF. The genes are TRBV6-5 and TRBJ2-7; 10 nucleotides align to TRBD1. J lost 4 bases, V lost 6 bases, and 3 bases had no gene match. In germline, CDR1 is MNHEY, CDR2 SVGAGI. The CDR3 sequence is 13 residues long.

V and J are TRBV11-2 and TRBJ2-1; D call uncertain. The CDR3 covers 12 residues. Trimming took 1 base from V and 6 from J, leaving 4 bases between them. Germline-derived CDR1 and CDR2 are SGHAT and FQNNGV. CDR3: CASSLARNEQFF. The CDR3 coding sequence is TGTGCCAGCAGCTTAGCCCGCAATGAGCAGTTCTTC.

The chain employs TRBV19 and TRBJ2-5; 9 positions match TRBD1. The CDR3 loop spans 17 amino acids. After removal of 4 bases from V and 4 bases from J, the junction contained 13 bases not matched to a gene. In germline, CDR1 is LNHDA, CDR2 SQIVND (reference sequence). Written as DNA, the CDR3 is TGTGCCAGTAGTAACAAACGGACAGGGGTTGGGATAGAGACCCAGTACTTC. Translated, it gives CASSNKRTGVGIETQYF.

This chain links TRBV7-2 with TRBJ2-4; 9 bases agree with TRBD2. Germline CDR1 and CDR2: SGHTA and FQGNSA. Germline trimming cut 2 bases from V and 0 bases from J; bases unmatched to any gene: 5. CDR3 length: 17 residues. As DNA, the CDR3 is TGTGCCAGCAGCTTACTAGCGGGGACGCTAGCCAAAAACATTCAGTACTTC. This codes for CASSLLAGTLAKNIQYF.

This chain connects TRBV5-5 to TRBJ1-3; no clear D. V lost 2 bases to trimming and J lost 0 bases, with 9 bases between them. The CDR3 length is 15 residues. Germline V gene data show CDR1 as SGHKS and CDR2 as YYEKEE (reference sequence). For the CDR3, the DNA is TGTGCCAGCAGCTTCTCCTACGGCTCTGGAAACACCATATATTTT. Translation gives CASSFSYGSGNTIYF.

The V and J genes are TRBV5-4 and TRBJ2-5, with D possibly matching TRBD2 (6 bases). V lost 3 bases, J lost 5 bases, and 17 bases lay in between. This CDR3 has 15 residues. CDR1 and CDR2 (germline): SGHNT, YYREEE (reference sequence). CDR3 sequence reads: CASSSAGLPRETQYF. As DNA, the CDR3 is TGTGCCAGCAGCTCTGCGGGACTCCCGCGGGAGACCCAGTACTTC.

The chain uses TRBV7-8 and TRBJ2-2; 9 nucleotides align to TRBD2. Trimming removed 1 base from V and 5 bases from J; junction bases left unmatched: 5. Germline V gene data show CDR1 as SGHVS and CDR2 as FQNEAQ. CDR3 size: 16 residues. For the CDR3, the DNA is TGTGCCAGCAGCTTAGTCGATAGCGGGAGTACCGGGGAGCTGTTTTTT. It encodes CASSLVDSGSTGELFF. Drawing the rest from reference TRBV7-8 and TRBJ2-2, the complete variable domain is GAGVSQSPRYKVAKRGQDVALRCDPISGHVSLFWYQQALGQGPEFLTYFQNEAQLDKSGLPSDRFFAERPEGSVSTLKIQRTQQEDSAVYLCASSLVDSGSTGELFFGEGSRLTVL.

The CDR3 DNA sequence: TGTGCCAGCAGCTCCACCCGGGACAACTATGGCTACACCTTC. Protein sequence: CASSSTRDNYGYTF. V is TRBV9 and J is TRBJ1-2, with D possibly matching TRBD1 (5 bases). The CDR3 totals 14 residues. CDR1 is SGDLS, CDR2 YYNGEE, per germline. V lost 4 bases and J lost 2, with 12 bases in between.

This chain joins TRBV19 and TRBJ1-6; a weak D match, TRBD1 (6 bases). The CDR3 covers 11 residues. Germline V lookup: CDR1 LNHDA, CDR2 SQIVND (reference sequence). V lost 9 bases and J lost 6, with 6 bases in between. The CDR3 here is CASRGNSPLHF. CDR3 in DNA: TGTGCCAGCAGGGGTAATTCACCCCTCCACTTT.

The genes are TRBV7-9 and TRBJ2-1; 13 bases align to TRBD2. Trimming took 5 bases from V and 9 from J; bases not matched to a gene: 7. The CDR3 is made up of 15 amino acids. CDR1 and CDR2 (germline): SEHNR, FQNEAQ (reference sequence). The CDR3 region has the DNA TGTGCCAGCAGCCCCACTAGCGGGAGGGCGAGTGAGCAGTTCTTC. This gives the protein CASSPTSGRASEQFF.

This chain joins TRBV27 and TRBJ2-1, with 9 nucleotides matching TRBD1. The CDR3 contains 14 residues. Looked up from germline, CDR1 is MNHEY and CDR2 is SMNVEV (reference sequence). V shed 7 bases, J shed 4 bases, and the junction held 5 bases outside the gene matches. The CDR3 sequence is CASTLGTGYNEQFF. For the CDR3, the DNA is TGTGCCAGCACCCTCGGGACAGGGTACAATGAGCAGTTCTTC.

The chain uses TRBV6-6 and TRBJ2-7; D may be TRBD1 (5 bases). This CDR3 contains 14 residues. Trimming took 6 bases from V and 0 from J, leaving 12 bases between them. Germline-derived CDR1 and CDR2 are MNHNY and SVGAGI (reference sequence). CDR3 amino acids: CASRQTASSYEQYF. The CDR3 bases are TGTGCCAGCAGACAGACAGCTAGCTCCTACGAGCAGTACTTC.

The CDR3 loop is CASSNKHGRYTF. As DNA, the CDR3 is TGTGCCAGCAGTAACAAACATGGACGCTACACCTTC. The chain couples TRBV6-5 to TRBJ1-2; D is uncertain. Trimming took 5 bases from V and 9 from J, leaving 13 bases between them. Germline CDR1 reads MNHEY; CDR2 reads SVGAGI. This CDR3 contains 12 residues.

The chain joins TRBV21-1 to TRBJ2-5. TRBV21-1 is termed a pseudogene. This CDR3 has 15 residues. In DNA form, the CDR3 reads TGTGCCAGCATCCCAAGGACGTTCGGGTTGGAGACCCAGTACTTC. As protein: CASIPRTFGLETQYF.

CDR3 nucleotide sequence: TGCGCCAGCAGCTTGGCGGTTGATCGCGACTATGGCTACACCTTC. This encodes CASSLAVDRDYGYTF. The chain links TRBV5-1 to TRBJ1-2; no definite D call. The CDR3 has 15 residues. Germline values: CDR1 SGHRS, CDR2 YFSETQ. With 0 bases removed from V and 3 bases from J, the gap between germline ends came to 12 bases. Based on the CDR3 plus reference TRBV5-1 and TRBJ1-2, the full variable domain is KAGVTQTPRYLIKTRGQQVTLSCSPISGHRSVSWYQQTPGQGLQFLFEYFSETQRNKGNFPGRFSGRQFSNSRSEMNVSTLELGDSALYLCASSLAVDRDYGYTFGSGTRLTVV.

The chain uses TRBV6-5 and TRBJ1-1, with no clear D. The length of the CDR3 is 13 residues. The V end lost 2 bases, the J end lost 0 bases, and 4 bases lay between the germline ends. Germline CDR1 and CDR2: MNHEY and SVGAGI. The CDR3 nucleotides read TGTGCCAGCAGTTACGCAGTGAACACTGAAGCTTTCTTT. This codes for CASSYAVNTEAFF.

The CDR3 here is CASSLVYQFGEQFF. The CDR3 bases are TGTGCCAGCAGCTTGGTTTACCAGTTCGGTGAGCAGTTCTTC. The chain recombines TRBV7-3 with TRBJ2-1; D gene ambiguous. V shed 3 bases and J shed 9 bases, with 15 bases lying between them. Per the germline V gene, CDR1 is SGHTA and CDR2 is FQGTGA. The CDR3 has 14 amino acids.

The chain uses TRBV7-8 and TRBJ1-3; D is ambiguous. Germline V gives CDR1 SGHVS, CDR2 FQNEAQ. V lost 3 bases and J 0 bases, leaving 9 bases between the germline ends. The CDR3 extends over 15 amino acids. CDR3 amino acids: CASSLNTFSGNTIYF. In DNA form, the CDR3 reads TGTGCCAGCAGCTTGAACACGTTCTCTGGAAACACCATATATTTT.

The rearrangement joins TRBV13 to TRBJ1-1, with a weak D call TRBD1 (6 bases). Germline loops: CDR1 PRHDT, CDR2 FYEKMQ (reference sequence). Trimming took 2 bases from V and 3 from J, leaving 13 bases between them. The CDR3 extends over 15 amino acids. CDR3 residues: CASSLRGGGDTEAFF. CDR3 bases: TGTGCCAGCAGCTTACGAGGAGGGGGAGACACTGAAGCTTTCTTT.

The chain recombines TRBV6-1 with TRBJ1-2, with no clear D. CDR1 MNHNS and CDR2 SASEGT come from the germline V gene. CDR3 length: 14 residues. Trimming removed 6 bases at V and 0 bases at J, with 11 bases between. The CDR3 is CASSGEGANYGYTF. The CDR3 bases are TGTGCCAGCAGCGGTGAGGGAGCTAACTATGGCTACACCTTC.

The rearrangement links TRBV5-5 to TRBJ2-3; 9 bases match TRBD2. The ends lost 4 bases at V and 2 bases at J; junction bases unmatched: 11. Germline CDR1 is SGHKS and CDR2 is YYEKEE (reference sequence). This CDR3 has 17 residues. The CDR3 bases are TGTGCCAGCAGCGGGAATGTGTTAGCGGGAGTCACAGATACGCAGTATTTT. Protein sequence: CASSGNVLAGVTDTQYF.

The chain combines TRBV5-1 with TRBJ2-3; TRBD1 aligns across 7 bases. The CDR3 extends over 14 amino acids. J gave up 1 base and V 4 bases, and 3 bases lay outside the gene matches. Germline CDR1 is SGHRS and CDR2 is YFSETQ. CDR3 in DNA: TGCGCCAGCAGCATCGGACAGGGCACAGATACGCAGTATTTT. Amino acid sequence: CASSIGQGTDTQYF.

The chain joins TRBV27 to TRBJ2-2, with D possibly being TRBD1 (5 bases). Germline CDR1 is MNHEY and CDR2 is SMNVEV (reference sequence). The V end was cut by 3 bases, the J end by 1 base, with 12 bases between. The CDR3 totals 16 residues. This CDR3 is CASSFTAGLNTGELFF. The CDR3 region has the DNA TGTGCCAGCAGTTTTACGGCAGGGCTGAACACCGGGGAGCTGTTTTTT.

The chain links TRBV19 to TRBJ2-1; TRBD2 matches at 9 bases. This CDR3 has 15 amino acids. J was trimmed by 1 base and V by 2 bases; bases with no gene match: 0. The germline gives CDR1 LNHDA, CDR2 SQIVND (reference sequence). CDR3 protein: CASSISGGSYNEQFF. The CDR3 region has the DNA TGTGCCAGTAGTATAAGCGGGGGGTCCTACAATGAGCAGTTCTTC.

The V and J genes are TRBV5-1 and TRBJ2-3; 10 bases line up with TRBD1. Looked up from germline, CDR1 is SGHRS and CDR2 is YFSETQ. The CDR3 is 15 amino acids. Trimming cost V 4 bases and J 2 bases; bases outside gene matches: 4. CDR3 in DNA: TGCGCCAGCAGCCCGGGACAGGGGTCCACAGATACGCAGTATTTT. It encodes CASSPGQGSTDTQYF.

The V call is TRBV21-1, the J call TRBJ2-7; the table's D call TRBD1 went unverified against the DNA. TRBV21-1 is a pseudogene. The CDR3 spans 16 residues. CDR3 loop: CASSKKGDRRPYEQYF. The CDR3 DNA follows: TGTGCCAGCAGCAAAAAAGGTGACAGACGACCCTACGAGCAGTACTTC.

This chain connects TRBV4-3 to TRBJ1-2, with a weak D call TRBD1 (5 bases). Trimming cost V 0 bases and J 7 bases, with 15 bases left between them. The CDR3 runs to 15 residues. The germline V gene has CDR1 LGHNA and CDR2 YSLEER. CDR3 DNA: TGCGCCAGCAGCCAAGATCGGGCGACCGGGACTGGCTACACCTTC. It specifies CASSQDRATGTGYTF.